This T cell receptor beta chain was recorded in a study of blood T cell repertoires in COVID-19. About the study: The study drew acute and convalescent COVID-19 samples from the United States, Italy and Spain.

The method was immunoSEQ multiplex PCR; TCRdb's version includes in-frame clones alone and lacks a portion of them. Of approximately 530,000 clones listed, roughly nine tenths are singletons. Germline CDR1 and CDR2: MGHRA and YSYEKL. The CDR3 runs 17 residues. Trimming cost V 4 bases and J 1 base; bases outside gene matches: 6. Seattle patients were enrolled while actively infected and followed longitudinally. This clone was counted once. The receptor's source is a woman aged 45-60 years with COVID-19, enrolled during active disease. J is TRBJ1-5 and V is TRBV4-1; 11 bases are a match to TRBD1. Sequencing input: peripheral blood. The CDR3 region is CASSPGTGGVSNQPQHF. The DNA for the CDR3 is TGCGCCAGCAGCCCTGGGACAGGGGGTGTCAGCAATCAGCCCCAGCATTTT.